This T cell receptor beta chain was documented in a study of T cells in Graves' hyperthyroidism and ophthalmopathy. Across the study: At the time of initial diagnosis and before any treatment, peripheral blood was collected.

Many counts were recorded for this clonotype. The target antigen is unknown. RNA transcripts served as the template for amplifying TCR beta CDR3 regions. With the HTBI primer set, the TCR CDR3 went through a first round of RT-PCR. TCRdb fed the multiplex PCR reads into MiXCR, producing one record per CDR3 protein. This table holds about 59,000 distinct CDR3 sequences, roughly 50% found once. V was pared by 1 base and J by 5 bases, with 6 bases of the junction left unmatched. From germline, CDR1 is DFQATT and CDR2 SNEGSKA (reference sequence). The CDR3 spans 16 residues. Study-wide findings and caveats: Most thyroid clonotypes expanded above 0.001 were also detected in blood. Model-based prediction identified ophthalmopathy a median around 6.5 months prior to its onset.

This TCR came from a woman aged 55-75 years with Graves' ophthalmopathy. V is TRBV20-1 and J is TRBJ2-3; 13 bases are a match to TRBD2. Sequenced sample: blood. The DNA for the CDR3 is TGCAGTGCTAGAGGTCCGACTAGCGGGAGGCAAGATACGCAGTATTTT. It translates to CSARGPTSGRQDTQYF.